This TCR beta chain derives from a study of cytomegalovirus exposure and HLA in healthy donors. General study results and limits: Most TCR sequences were rare, but some public TCRs occurred in many donors.

Primers: 60 Vbeta forward and 13 Jbeta reverse. Profiling relied on immunoSEQ multiplex PCR, and the TCRdb table lists in-frame clones only, not all of them. The sample lists around 150,000 clones, about three quarters occurring once. V was shortened by 0 bases and J by 4 bases, with 6 bases between the two germline ends. CDR1 and CDR2 (germline): GTSNPN, SVGIG (reference sequence). The length of the CDR3 is 12 residues. Concerning this clone itself: What it binds is unknown.

This clonotype was obtained from a human donor in good health. This chain links TRBV30 with TRBJ2-5; D is ambiguous. The specimen was PBMCs. The CDR3: CAWSVFRETQYF. The CDR3 DNA reads as TGTGCCTGGAGTGTATTCAGAGAGACCCAGTACTTC.